This record concerns one T cell receptor beta chain sequence. It lacks a known antigen. No base-level quality is on record; no much larger clone is a single base apart. The germline V gene encodes CDR1 SGDLS and CDR2 YYNGEE. Measured from the cysteine to the phenylalanine, the CDR3 is 13 residues long. Only the CDR3 DNA is retained, 39 bases long and in frame from the first base. V is cut by 3 bases and J by 3 bases, and the space between the germline ends is 9 bases. The immunoSEQ Assay was used to sequence TCR beta CDR3 regions from DNA. As for the original processing: T cell density was computed as TCR beta template counts normalized to usable DNA estimated by amplifying housekeeping genes. Richness was estimated using the preseqR package, with extrapolation to 400,000 templates for PBMC samples and to 120,000 templates for tissue samples. Clonality was taken to be one minus Pielou's evenness. Tissue-enriched TCRs were identified by differential abundance testing using productive amino-acid clonotypes, minimum total count 5 and alpha 0.1. The Jaccard Index and the Morisita Overlap Index were used to measure repertoire overlap between compartments. TCR beta CDR3s were clustered by GLIPH together with public tetramer-defined viral CDR3s, and at least three viral sequences plus V-gene enrichment were required for viral motifs. TCRdb carries this immuneACCESS record with in-frame sequences only. Its versions omit some clonotypes, under half of them owing to an unresolved V gene in the studies checked, with the rest unexplained. V and J calls and clone size are those listed in that table; D and trimming were worked out from the DNA. The sample data list about 46,000 clones, and around 86% of these were observed just once. 17% of the sample comes from the top ten.

The sample belongs to a study of T cells in localized non-small cell lung cancer (dated by TCRdb to about 2020). In terms of the full investigation: The study analyzed T cell repertoires of hundreds of early-stage NSCLC patients, comparing tumors and uninvolved tumor-adjacent lungs. The cohort consisted of a few hundred treatment-naive NSCLC patients whose localized lung tumors had been resected. The mean age of the NSCLC patients was 60 to 85 years, with about 130 men and about a hundred women. The full study reports these points: A median of around 57 of the top 100 tumor clones turned up in the paired uninvolved adjacent lung, and 25 to 30 of those clones also ranked among the top 100 of that same adjacent lung. Longer overall survival was associated with higher T cell density in blood, whereas shorter survival was associated with higher clonality in adjacent lung. Because the study design was exploratory, TCR variables were selected using unadjusted p-values without false-discovery rate correction. The highest T cell clonality was observed in uninvolved tumor-adjacent lung, where clonality exceeded that of tumor, suggesting that antigenic responses were more focused in uninvolved tumor-adjacent lung. Because multi-region sequencing of the tumors was not done, intratumor heterogeneity could not be ruled out.

At diagnosis, tumor, uninvolved tumor-adjacent lung and peripheral blood were collected and then preserved as a mix of FFPE and fresh-frozen material. Blood samples were analyzed as peripheral blood mononuclear cells for TCR repertoire profiling. This clonotype was obtained from a man between 40 and 70 years old with stage III lung adenocarcinoma. Recombination linked TRBV9 to TRBJ1-2, with the D gene too uncertain to name. This sample comprised peripheral blood mononuclear cells, obtained before any cancer treatment. The CDR3 protein sequence reads: CASSALMDYGYTF. The nucleotide sequence is given as TGTGCCAGCAGCGCCCTGATGGACTATGGCTACACCTTC.